The present T cell receptor (beta chain) was sequenced within a study of graft-versus-host responses after intestinal transplantation. About the study: Uniformly, recipients were administered anti-thymocyte globulin induction with subsequent tacrolimus and steroids for approximately three years. Study outcomes and limitations: Early after transplant, HvG clones declined as circulating GvH clones peaked. Researchers found GvH clones in recipient marrow, and some showed up first in ileum or blood.

Of note for this clone: Antigen unknown. Relative to the germline gene, one junction end is altered; a read error may explain this.

Profiled with immunoSEQ multiplex PCR; TCRdb holds only in-frame clones, not every one. The sample gives tens of thousands of clones, almost 90% of which show up once; about 4.3% is in the top ten. This TCR was sampled from a human donor who was the organ donor for an intestinal transplant. The sequenced sample was unstimulated CD8+ T cells sorted from spleen or lymph node cells, obtained before transplant.

CDR3 sequence: CASSRQGWVFF. The CDR3 DNA sequence: TGTGCCAGCAGCAGACAGGGCTGGGTTTTTTTT. This chain connects TRBV2 to TRBJ2-3, with 7 bases matching TRBD1. There are 11 residues in the CDR3. The V gene's germline CDR1 is SNHLY and CDR2 FYNNEI.